This T cell receptor (beta chain) originates from a study of T cell responses to AZD1222 COVID-19 vaccine. The study's findings and limits: Nearly half of spike-specific TCRs reportedly target variant regions that are unmutated in the B.1.351 and B.1.1.7 variants.

TCRdb's table, derived via immunoSEQ multiplex PCR, lists solely in-frame clones and lacks some. The sample includes 100,000 to 150,000 clones, around 88% seen only once; the top ten take roughly 11%. This CDR3 is 16 amino acids long. In germline, CDR1 is SSHAT, CDR2 FNYEAQ (reference sequence). The ends lost 5 bases at V and 8 bases at J; junction bases unmatched: 14. In regard to this clone: Its matching antigen is unknown.

This receptor was obtained from an adult in good health. V is TRBV7-7 and J is TRBJ2-1; 8 bases align to TRBD2. Sample: peripheral blood, taken on day 0 of MenACWY control vaccination. CDR3 DNA: TGTGCCAGCAGCCTACATAGCGGGGTCCAATTTGATGAGCAGTTCTTC. This codes for CASSLHSGVQFDEQFF.